The rows below give T cell receptor beta chains drawn from one sample of a study of blood T cell repertoires in COVID-19. This table comes from immunoSEQ multiplex PCR, and its TCRdb copy is limited to in-frame clones, with some not included. Of about 200,000 clones in the sample, about 85% were seen once. The sequenced material came from peripheral blood. Receptors were obtained from an elderly woman with acute or convalescent COVID-19. CDR3s include the opening cysteine and the closing phenylalanine or tryptophan. Fields, in order: clone size, V gene, D gene, J gene, CDR3 DNA, CDR3 protein. A D gene is named only where the DNA matches it firmly. Only some rows state a clone size, as once, few, many or a class for expanded clones.

NA,TRBV19,NA,TRBJ1-2,TGTGCCAGTAGTAGAGCAGGGCTAGCTAACTATGGCTACACCTTC,CASSRAGLANYGYTF
NA,TRBV5-4,TRBD1,TRBJ2-5,TGTGCCAGCAGCGCCGGACAGGGGTTTTGGGAGACCCAGTACTTC,CASSAGQGFWETQYF
NA,TRBV2,NA,TRBJ2-3,TGTGCCAGCAGTGTAGGGGGGGCGGTCACAGATACGCAGTATTTT,CASSVGGAVTDTQYF
NA,TRBV6-1,NA,TRBJ1-6,TGTGCCAGCAGTGAGCTGCCAGTAAGCTCCTATAATTCACCCCTCCACTTT,CASSELPVSSYNSPLHF
NA,TRBV5-1,TRBD1,TRBJ1-2,TGCGCCAGCAGCTGGGGACAGGGACGGTATGGCTACACCTTC,CASSWGQGRYGYTF
NA,TRBV11-1,TRBD1,TRBJ2-7,TGTGCCAGCAGCTCTAGACAGGGACCCTACGAGCAGTACTTC,CASSSRQGPYEQYF
NA,TRBV19,TRBD1,TRBJ1-4,TGTGCCAGTAGTCAGACAGGGGAAGATGAAAAACTGTTTTTT,CASSQTGEDEKLFF
NA,TRBV9,TRBD1,TRBJ1-1,TGTGCCAGCAGCGTGGGGACAGGGCTGGGAACTGAAGCTTTCTTT,CASSVGTGLGTEAFF
NA,TRBV7-2,NA,TRBJ1-4,TGTGCCAGCAGCTGTAAGTGGGTCAGGATAAGTGAAAAACTGTTTTTT,CASSCKWVRISEKLFF
NA,TRBV27,NA,TRBJ2-3,TGTGCCAGCAGTTTATCGCCAGCGAAGTTAGTGACAGATACGCAGTATTTT,CASSLSPAKLVTDTQYF
many,TRBV5-6,TRBD1,TRBJ2-3,TGTGCCAGCAGCTCCGGACAGGGGGCCTTTTCGCAGTATTTT,CASSSGQGAFSQYF
NA,TRBV6-1,TRBD1,TRBJ2-3,TGTGCCAGCAGTGAAACGGGACAGTCCACAGATACGCAGTATTTT,CASSETGQSTDTQYF
NA,TRBV27,NA,TRBJ1-1,TGTGCCAGCAGTGCCACCCAGGGGTCCTCCCTCCAAGGGAAAGCTTTCTTT,CASSATQGSSLQGKAFF
NA,TRBV6-5,TRBD2,TRBJ2-5,TGTGCCAGCAGTCGGAGCGGGGGGGGAGAGACCCAGTACTTC,CASSRSGGGETQYF
NA,TRBV3-1/TRBV3-2,TRBD1,TRBJ1-3,TGTGCCAGCAGCGAGGACAGGGGCTCGAGAACCATATATTTT,CASSEDRGSRTIYF
NA,TRBV6-1,NA,TRBJ1-2,TGTGCCAGCAGTGAAAGGGGTGACTATGGCTACACCTTC,CASSERGDYGYTF
once,TRBV29-1,TRBD1,TRBJ2-7,TGCAGCGTTGGCCGGACAGGGAGCAGCTACGAGCAGTACTTC,CSVGRTGSSYEQYF
NA,TRBV5-1,NA,TRBJ2-5,TGCGCCAGCAGCTTGAGCCCTCTGTCAGCCGGGGAGACCCAGTACTTC,CASSLSPLSAGETQYF
NA,TRBV19,TRBD2,TRBJ2-7,TGTGCCAGTAGTATGGGGGGGACTAGCGGTTCCTACGAGCAGTACTTC,CASSMGGTSGSYEQYF
NA,TRBV18,TRBD1,TRBJ1-2,TGTGCCAGCTCAGGCGGACAGGGAGTAGGTGGCTACACCTTC,CASSGGQGVGGYTF
NA,TRBV5-8,NA,TRBJ1-5,TGTGCCAGCAGTCCTGAGGCCCTTTGGACAAATCAGCCCCAGCATTTT,CASSPEALWTNQPQHF
once,TRBV3-1/TRBV3-2,NA,TRBJ1-1,TGTGCCAGCAGCCAAGGAGGAACCCCTAGTGAAGCTTTCTTT,CASSQGGTPSEAFF
NA,TRBV7-9,TRBD1,TRBJ2-5,TGTGCCAGCAGCTTAGGGACAGGGTTGGCGACCCAGTACTTC,CASSLGTGLATQYF
NA,TRBV11-3,TRBD2,TRBJ2-1,TGTGCCAGCAGCTTGCGGGGGGGCTCTAATGAGCAGTTCTTC,CASSLRGGSNEQFF
NA,TRBV19,NA,TRBJ1-1,TGTGCCAGTAGTAAGGAGTTGGTTCCCACTGAAGCTTTCTTT,CASSKELVPTEAFF
NA,TRBV5-1,NA,TRBJ2-7,TGCGCCAGCAGCTTTGGTCAGGTTCCCTCCTACGAGCAGTACTTC,CASSFGQVPSYEQYF
NA,TRBV5-6,NA,TRBJ2-3,TGTGCCAGCAGCTTGGCTCCAGATACGCAGTATTTT,CASSLAPDTQYF
NA,TRBV6-5,TRBD1,TRBJ2-5,TGTGCCAGCAGCATAGGGACAGTTCAAGAGACCCAGTACTTC,CASSIGTVQETQYF
NA,TRBV6-1,NA,TRBJ2-1,TGTGCCAGCAGTGATCCGGGAGCCATATACAATGAGCAGTTCTTC,CASSDPGAIYNEQFF
NA,TRBV3-1/TRBV3-2,TRBD2,TRBJ2-3,TGTGCCAGCAGCGAGTACGGGAGGTCGGATACGCAGTATTTT,CASSEYGRSDTQYF
NA,TRBV7-9,NA,TRBJ1-6,TGTGCCAGCAGCTTAGCGTCAGGGAATTCACCCCTCCACTTT,CASSLASGNSPLHF
many,TRBV6-5,TRBD2,TRBJ2-1,TGTGCCAGCAGGCACCTAGCGGGGGGGTACAATGAGCAGTTCTTC,CASRHLAGGYNEQFF
NA,TRBV6-1,NA,TRBJ2-7,TGTGCCAGCAGTGTCGGGGGTGGCAGGGCTCCCTACGAGCAGTACTTC,CASSVGGGRAPYEQYF
NA,TRBV28,NA,TRBJ1-5,TGTGCCAGCAGTTTCCCGAACAGGACGATCAATCAGCCCCAGCATTTT,CASSFPNRTINQPQHF
once,TRBV6-6,TRBD1,TRBJ2-7,TGTGCCAGCAGTGCGACAGGGGGAGGGCCCTACGAGCAGTACTTC,CASSATGGGPYEQYF
NA,TRBV27,TRBD1,TRBJ2-6,TGTGCCAGCAATCGTGATCGTGAGGGGGCCTGCTCTGGGGCCAACGTCCTGACTTTC,CASNRDREGACSGANVLTF
few,TRBV7-9,NA,TRBJ1-2,TGTGCCAGCAGCCCCACCCTGACACTTAACTATGGCTACACCTTC,CASSPTLTLNYGYTF
NA,TRBV5-1,NA,TRBJ2-5,TGCGCCAGCACTACTCCGGGAGAATGGGAGACCCAGTACTTC,CASTTPGEWETQYF
NA,TRBV25-1,NA,TRBJ1-1,TGTGCCAGCAGTGGCCAGGGTTCTGGGAACACTGAAGCTTTCTTT,CASSGQGSGNTEAFF
NA,TRBV5-1,TRBD2,TRBJ2-7,TGCGCCAGCAGCTTAGGACTAGCGGGAGTGGGTGAGCAGTACTTC,CASSLGLAGVGEQYF
NA,TRBV19,TRBD1,TRBJ1-3,TGTGCCAGCCTATCGAGACAGGGAAGAACAAACTCCTCTGGAAACACCATATATTTT,CASLSRQGRTNSSGNTIYF
NA,TRBV28,NA,TRBJ1-2,TGTGCCAGCAGTCCCCCCTCCTGGACGGGGGGCCCTAACTATGGCTACACCTTC,CASSPPSWTGGPNYGYTF
NA,TRBV18,NA,TRBJ2-5,TGTGCCAGCTCCTCAGGAGGGGCCGGAGAGACCCAGTACTTC,CASSSGGAGETQYF
NA,TRBV13,NA,TRBJ2-2,TGTGCCAGCAGCGCCCGACGACAGATCCGCGAGTACACCGGGGAGCTGTTTTTT,CASSARRQIREYTGELFF
NA,TRBV19,TRBD1,TRBJ1-5,TGTGCCAGTAGTACCCAGACAGGGGCATATACTCAGCCCCAGCATTTT,CASSTQTGAYTQPQHF
NA,TRBV19,TRBD1,TRBJ1-5,TGTGCCAGTAGTATACCGGGACAGATTAGCAATCAGCCCCAGCATTTT,CASSIPGQISNQPQHF
NA,TRBV19,NA,TRBJ1-4,TGTGCCAGTAGTATCGGCAGGGATCAGAACCCTGGTGAAAAACTGTTTTTT,CASSIGRDQNPGEKLFF
NA,TRBV14,NA,TRBJ1-2,TGTGCCAGCAGCAAGGGGGGGACCGGCTACACCTTC,CASSKGGTGYTF
few,TRBV7-3,TRBD2,TRBJ2-7,TGTGCCAGCAGACTAGCGGGGAGGGGTTCCTACGAGCAGTACTTC,CASRLAGRGSYEQYF
NA,TRBV6-5,TRBD1,TRBJ2-5,TGTGCCAGCAGTTACTCCTACAGGGGGCGCCCAGAGACCCAGTACTTC,CASSYSYRGRPETQYF
NA,TRBV4-1,TRBD2,TRBJ2-2,TGCGCCAGCAGCCCCGGGGGGGCTCGCGGGGGGAACACCGGGGAGCTGTTTTTT,CASSPGGARGGNTGELFF
NA,TRBV6-5,TRBD1,TRBJ2-1,TGTGCCAGCAGTAGGGGACAGCCCACCTACAATGAGCAGTTCTTC,CASSRGQPTYNEQFF
NA,TRBV5-1,TRBD1,TRBJ1-2,TGCGCCAGCAGCTCACAGGACAGGATGGGGTATGGCTACACCTTC,CASSSQDRMGYGYTF